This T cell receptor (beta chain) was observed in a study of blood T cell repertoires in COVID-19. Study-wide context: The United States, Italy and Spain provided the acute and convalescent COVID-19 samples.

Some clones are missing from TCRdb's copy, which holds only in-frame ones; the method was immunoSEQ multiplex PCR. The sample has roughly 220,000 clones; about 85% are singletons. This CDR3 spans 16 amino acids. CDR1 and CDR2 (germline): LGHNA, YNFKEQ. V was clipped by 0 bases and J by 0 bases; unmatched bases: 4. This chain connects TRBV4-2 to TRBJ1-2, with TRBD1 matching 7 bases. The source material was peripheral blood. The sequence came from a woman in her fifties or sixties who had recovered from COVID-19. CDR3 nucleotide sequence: TGTGCCAGCAGCCAAGACCGACAGGGAGCTAACTATGGCTACACCTTC. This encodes CASSQDRQGANYGYTF.